A selection of T cell receptor beta chains follows, all from one sample in a study of human T cells and chemical hapten exposure. TCRdb passed the RACE reads through MiXCR, listing each CDR3 protein once. The table includes 45,000 to 65,000 distinct CDR3 sequences, 9.5% to 10% detected once. The sequences come from whole blood, collected in connection with sensitization to the hapten diphenylcyclopropenone (DPC). These receptors were obtained from a man aged 35-49 years with alopecia areata. Some clones in this sample may be carry-over from other donors' samples. Both conserved end residues are part of each CDR3. D genes are given only for firm matches. Some rows mark clone size as missing; the rest say once, few, many or name a class of expanded clone.

J: TRBJ2-7
V: TRBV7-2
size: many
D: .
DNA: TGTGCCAGCAGCTTGAGTGGGGGACTCTACGAGCAGTACTTC
CDR3: CASSLSGGLYEQYF

J: TRBJ2-2
V: TRBV5-1
size: .
D: TRBD1
DNA: TGCGCCAGCAGCTTATCGACAGGGACCACCGGGGAGCTGTTTTTT
CDR3: CASSLSTGTTGELFF

J: TRBJ2-5
V: TRBV6-2/TRBV6-3
size: many
D: .
DNA: TGTGCCAGCAGTTACTCGAGAAGGGAATCTCCCCCGAAAGAGACCCAGTACTTC
CDR3: CASSYSRRESPPKETQYF

J: TRBJ2-7
V: TRBV18
size: .
D: .
DNA: TGTGCCAGCTCACACATACAGGCTCTCGGGGTCGAGCAGTACTTC
CDR3: CASSHIQALGVEQYF

J: TRBJ2-5
V: TRBV28
size: many
D: .
DNA: TGTGCCAGCAGTTTAAGGGATAGTTTCCAAGAGACCCAGTACTTC
CDR3: CASSLRDSFQETQYF

J: TRBJ2-1
V: TRBV5-5
size: many
D: .
DNA: TGTGCCAGCAGCTTGGTACTAACGGGAGTAAGGAATGAGCAGTTCTTC
CDR3: CASSLVLTGVRNEQFF

J: TRBJ1-4
V: TRBV18
size: few
D: .
DNA: TGTGCCAGCTCACTCGGACAGTTGCCTCTTATCGAAAAACTGTTTTTT
CDR3: CASSLGQLPLIEKLFF

J: TRBJ2-2
V: TRBV14
size: .
D: .
DNA: TGTGCCAGCAGCCAAGATTGGGAAACAGCCCGCAACACCGGGGAGCTGTTTTTT
CDR3: CASSQDWETARNTGELFF

J: TRBJ2-1
V: TRBV4-2
size: few
D: TRBD2
DNA: TGTGCCAGCAGCCAAGATTTACTAGCGGTCTACAATGAGCAGTTCTTC
CDR3: CASSQDLLAVYNEQFF

J: TRBJ2-4
V: TRBV18
size: few
D: .
DNA: TGTGCCAGCTCACCTACAGGGGGGGCGGCCAAAAACATTCAGTACTTC
CDR3: CASSPTGGAAKNIQYF

J: TRBJ2-7
V: TRBV6-2/TRBV6-3
size: many
D: .
DNA: TGTGCCAGCAGTTACATCGTAGGAACAGGGTACTACGAGCAGTACTTC
CDR3: CASSYIVGTGYYEQYF

J: TRBJ2-7
V: TRBV28
size: .
D: .
DNA: TGTGCCAGCAGTTTATTTCGGCAGGGGTACTACGAGCAGTACTTT
CDR3: CASSLFRQGYYEQYF

J: TRBJ2-7
V: TRBV7-9
size: .
D: .
DNA: TGTGCCAGCAGCTCCAACAGACGGGGATCCTACGAGCAGTACTTC
CDR3: CASSSNRRGSYEQYF

J: TRBJ2-3
V: TRBV5-5
size: few
D: .
DNA: TGTGCCAGCACTCCCGGGACTAGCACAGATACGCAGTATTTT
CDR3: CASTPGTSTDTQYF

J: TRBJ2-1
V: TRBV7-6
size: many
D: TRBD2
DNA: TGTGCCAGCAGCTTAGAGGGCGGGAGTGATAATGAGCAGTTCTTC
CDR3: CASSLEGGSDNEQFF

J: TRBJ2-5
V: TRBV4-3
size: .
D: .
DNA: TGCGCCAGCAGCCAAGGTTCCGGGAAAACGGAGACCCAGTACTTC
CDR3: CASSQGSGKTETQYF

J: TRBJ2-5
V: TRBV10-3
size: few
D: TRBD2
DNA: TGTGCCATCAGTGAGACCCAAAGGCTAGCGGGAGAAGAGACCCAGTACTTC
CDR3: CAISETQRLAGEETQYF

J: TRBJ2-1
V: TRBV18
size: many
D: .
DNA: TGTGCCAGCTCACTTCCGGGGCTCCTCGACAATGAGCAGTTCTTC
CDR3: CASSLPGLLDNEQFF

J: TRBJ2-5
V: TRBV20-1
size: many
D: .
DNA: TGCAGTGCTCGAGAAGGCGGTACTGCACAAGAGACCCAGTACTTC
CDR3: CSAREGGTAQETQYF

J: TRBJ2-7
V: TRBV19
size: .
D: .
DNA: TGTGCCAGTAGTATAATGGGGGCCTCCCCCGAGCAGTACTTC
CDR3: CASSIMGASPEQYF

J: TRBJ1-6
V: TRBV12-3/TRBV12-4
size: many
D: .
DNA: TGTGCCACTACATATACGGGGTCACCCCTCCACTTT
CDR3: CATTYTGSPLHF

J: TRBJ1-2
V: TRBV6-5
size: few
D: .
DNA: TGTGCCAGCAGCCTTGGAGGGGGGAATTATGGCTACACCTTC
CDR3: CASSLGGGNYGYTF

J: TRBJ1-4
V: TRBV4-3
size: many
D: .
DNA: TGCGCCAGCAGCGAAATTGGGGGTTTCGGTGAAAAACTGTTTTTT
CDR3: CASSEIGGFGEKLFF

J: TRBJ2-1
V: TRBV18
size: many
D: .
DNA: TGTGCCAGCTCACCCTACGGGACGGGAAACAATGAGCAGTTCTTC
CDR3: CASSPYGTGNNEQFF

J: TRBJ2-5
V: TRBV11-2
size: many
D: TRBD2
DNA: TGTGCCAGCAGCCCCTTCGCCGGGACTAGCGGGCTTCGTAAAGAGACCCAGTACTTC
CDR3: CASSPFAGTSGLRKETQYF

J: TRBJ2-5
V: TRBV11-2
size: .
D: .
DNA: TGTGCCAGCAGCTTAAGGACAGCGTACCAAGAGACCCAGTACTTC
CDR3: CASSLRTAYQETQYF

J: TRBJ2-7
V: TRBV3-1
size: few
D: .
DNA: TGTGCCAGCAGCCAAGTACCCGGCTACGAGCAGTACTTC
CDR3: CASSQVPGYEQYF

J: TRBJ2-5
V: TRBV5-4
size: many
D: TRBD2
DNA: TGTGCCAGCAGCTCCAGCGGGAGGAGGGAGACCCAGTACTTC
CDR3: CASSSSGRRETQYF

J: TRBJ2-1
V: TRBV18
size: many
D: TRBD1
DNA: TGTGCCAGCTCATTCGTGACAGGGGCCCTTAGCTCCTACAATGAGCAGTTCTTC
CDR3: CASSFVTGALSSYNEQFF

J: TRBJ1-2
V: TRBV23-1
size: few
D: .
DNA: TGCGCCAGCAGTCTTATCGGGACTCGAGCCTATGGCTACACCTTC
CDR3: CASSLIGTRAYGYTF

J: TRBJ2-2
V: TRBV9
size: .
D: .
DNA: TGTGCCAGCAGCGTAGGGCAGGGGAGAACCGGGGAGCTGTTTTTT
CDR3: CASSVGQGRTGELFF

J: TRBJ1-4
V: TRBV10-3
size: few
D: .
DNA: TGTGCCATCAGTGAGTCGACAGAGGTTAATGAAAAACTGTTTTTT
CDR3: CAISESTEVNEKLFF

J: TRBJ2-4
V: TRBV13
size: few
D: TRBD2
DNA: TGTGCCAGCAGCTTAGAGGGACTAAAAAACATTCAGTACTTC
CDR3: CASSLEGLKNIQYF

J: TRBJ2-2
V: TRBV7-2
size: many
D: .
DNA: TGTGCCAGCAGCACTACCTCGGCGAAGAACACCGGGGAGCTGTTTTTT
CDR3: CASSTTSAKNTGELFF

J: TRBJ1-5
V: TRBV11-2
size: many
D: .
DNA: TGTGCCAGCAGCCGCGACACTGGAGGGTGGCCCCAGCATTTT
CDR3: CASSRDTGGWPQHF

J: TRBJ1-5
V: TRBV24-1
size: many
D: .
DNA: TGTGCCACCAGTTCGGGGAGCAGCAATCAGCCCCAGCATTTT
CDR3: CATSSGSSNQPQHF

J: TRBJ2-5
V: TRBV20-1
size: .
D: TRBD2
DNA: TGCAGTGCCCAAGCGGCTAGCGGGAAGTCCCAAGAGACCCAGTACTTC
CDR3: CSAQAASGKSQETQYF

J: TRBJ1-5
V: TRBV20-1
size: medium-sized
D: .
DNA: TGCAGTGTCAAGGGGGACTCCGATCAGCCCCAGCATTTT
CDR3: CSVKGDSDQPQHF

J: TRBJ2-3
V: TRBV6-1
size: .
D: TRBD2
DNA: TGTGCCAGCCTAGCGGGAGGTGGTATAGATACGCAGTATTTT
CDR3: CASLAGGGIDTQYF

J: TRBJ1-5
V: TRBV5-1
size: many
D: .
DNA: TGCGCCAGCAGCCAAGGGGGGTTAGGCAATCAGCCCCAGCATTTT
CDR3: CASSQGGLGNQPQHF

J: TRBJ2-7
V: TRBV14
size: .
D: .
DNA: TGTGCCAGCAGCCTCACGAGGGACACCATCTACGAGCAGTACTTC
CDR3: CASSLTRDTIYEQYF

J: TRBJ2-3
V: TRBV20-1
size: few
D: .
DNA: TGCAGTGCTCCCCATTGGGGCGGGCCAGATACGCAGTATTTT
CDR3: CSAPHWGGPDTQYF

J: TRBJ1-2
V: TRBV28
size: .
D: .
DNA: TGTGCCAGCAGTTTAGTAGGGTTCGGCTACACCTTC
CDR3: CASSLVGFGYTF

J: TRBJ2-1
V: TRBV20-1
size: few
D: TRBD1
DNA: TGCAGTGCTAAACGGGACAGAAACTACAATGAGCAGTTCTTC
CDR3: CSAKRDRNYNEQFF

J: TRBJ2-7
V: TRBV5-6
size: medium-sized
D: .
DNA: TGTGCCAGCAGCCAAATCACCTACGAGCAGTACTTC
CDR3: CASSQITYEQYF

J: TRBJ2-5
V: TRBV7-9
size: many
D: .
DNA: TGTGCCATCCGAGGGTACCAAAACCAAGAGACCCAGTACTTC
CDR3: CAIRGYQNQETQYF

J: TRBJ2-7
V: TRBV20-1
size: .
D: TRBD2
DNA: TGCAGTGCTAGGGCACTAGCGTCCTACGAGCAGTACTTC
CDR3: CSARALASYEQYF

J: TRBJ2-2
V: TRBV9
size: .
D: .
DNA: TGTGCCAGCAGCGTAGCGGGGGAGCTGTTTTTT
CDR3: CASSVAGELFF

J: TRBJ2-1
V: TRBV9
size: many
D: TRBD2
DNA: TGTGCCAGCAGCCCCCCGGGACTAGTAGAGAGTGAGCAGTTCTTC
CDR3: CASSPPGLVESEQFF

J: TRBJ2-3
V: TRBV20-1
size: .
D: .
DNA: TGCAGTGCTAGCGGGACAGATACGCAGTATTTT
CDR3: CSASGTDTQYF

J: TRBJ2-5
V: TRBV5-1
size: few
D: .
DNA: TGCGCCAGCAGCTTCACCCCGAAGGAAGGGGAGACCCAGTACTTC
CDR3: CASSFTPKEGETQYF

J: TRBJ2-1
V: TRBV7-2
size: many
D: TRBD2
DNA: TGTGCCAGCAGCTGGCCGGGACTAGCACACAATGAGCAGTTCTTC
CDR3: CASSWPGLAHNEQFF

J: TRBJ2-3
V: TRBV7-3
size: few
D: TRBD2
DNA: TGTGCCAGCAGCCCAGTAGCGGGAGCACAGTATTTT
CDR3: CASSPVAGAQYF

J: TRBJ1-2
V: TRBV29-1
size: many
D: TRBD1
DNA: TGCAGCGTTGAGCAGGGGGTGGACTATGGCTACACCTTC
CDR3: CSVEQGVDYGYTF

J: TRBJ1-5
V: TRBV25-1
size: few
D: .
DNA: TGTGCCAGCAGTGAGCCCGGGCGCCAGCCCCAGCATTTT
CDR3: CASSEPGRQPQHF

J: TRBJ2-1
V: TRBV19
size: few
D: TRBD2
DNA: TGTGCCAGTAGTATAGGCGGGACTAGCGGGAGATATGAGCAGTTCTTC
CDR3: CASSIGGTSGRYEQFF